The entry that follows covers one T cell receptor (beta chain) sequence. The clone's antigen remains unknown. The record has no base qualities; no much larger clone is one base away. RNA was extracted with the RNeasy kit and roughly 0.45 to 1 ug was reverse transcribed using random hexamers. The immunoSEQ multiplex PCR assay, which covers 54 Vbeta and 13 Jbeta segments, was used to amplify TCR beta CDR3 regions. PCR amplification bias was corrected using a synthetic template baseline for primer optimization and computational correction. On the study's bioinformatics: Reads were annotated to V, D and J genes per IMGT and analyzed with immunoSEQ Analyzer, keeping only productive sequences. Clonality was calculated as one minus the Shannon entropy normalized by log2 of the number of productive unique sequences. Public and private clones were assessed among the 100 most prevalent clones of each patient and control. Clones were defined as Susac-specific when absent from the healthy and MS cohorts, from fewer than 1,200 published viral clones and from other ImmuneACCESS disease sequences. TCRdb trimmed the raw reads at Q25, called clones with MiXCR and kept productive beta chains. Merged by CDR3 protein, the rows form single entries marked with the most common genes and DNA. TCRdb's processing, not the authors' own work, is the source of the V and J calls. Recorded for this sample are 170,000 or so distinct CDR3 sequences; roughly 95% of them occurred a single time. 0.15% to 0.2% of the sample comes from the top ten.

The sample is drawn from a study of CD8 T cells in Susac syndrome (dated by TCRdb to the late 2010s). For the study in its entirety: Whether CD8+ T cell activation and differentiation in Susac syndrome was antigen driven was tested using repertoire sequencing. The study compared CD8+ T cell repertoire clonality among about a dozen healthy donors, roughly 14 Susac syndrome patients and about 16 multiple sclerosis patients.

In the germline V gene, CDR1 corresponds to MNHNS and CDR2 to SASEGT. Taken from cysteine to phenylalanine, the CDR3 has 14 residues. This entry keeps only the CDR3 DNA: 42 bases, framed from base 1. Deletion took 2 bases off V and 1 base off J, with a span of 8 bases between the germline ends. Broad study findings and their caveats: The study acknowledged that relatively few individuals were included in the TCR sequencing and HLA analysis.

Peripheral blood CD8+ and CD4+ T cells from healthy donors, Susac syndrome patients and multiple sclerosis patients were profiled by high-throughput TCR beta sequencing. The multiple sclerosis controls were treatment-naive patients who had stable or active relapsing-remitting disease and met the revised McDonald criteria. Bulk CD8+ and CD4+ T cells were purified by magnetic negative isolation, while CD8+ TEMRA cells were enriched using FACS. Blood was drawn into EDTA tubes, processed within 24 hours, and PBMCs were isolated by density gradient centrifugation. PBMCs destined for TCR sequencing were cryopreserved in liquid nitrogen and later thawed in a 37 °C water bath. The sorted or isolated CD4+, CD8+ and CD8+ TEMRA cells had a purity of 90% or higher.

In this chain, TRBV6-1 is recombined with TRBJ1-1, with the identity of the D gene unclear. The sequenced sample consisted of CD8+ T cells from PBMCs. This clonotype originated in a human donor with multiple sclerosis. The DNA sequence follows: TGTGCCAGCAGTGAATCTGCCCCGAACACTGAAGCTTTCTTT. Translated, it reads CASSESAPNTEAFF.